A single TCR beta chain is shown here with its context. This clonotype was seen repeatedly, ten times or more. Its antigen is still unknown. Base qualities are not at hand, and no much larger clone is one base apart. The sample is drawn from a study of T-cell reconstitution after alpha-beta-depleted transplantation in children (dated by TCRdb to 2015 to 2016). At the level of the whole study: Using TCR repertoire profiling, the study quantitatively followed how T-cell immune reconstitution unfolded in children after TCRalphabeta/CD19-depleted allogeneic hematopoietic cell transplantation. What the authors observed across the whole study: The high TCRbeta diversity at day 60 in some patients was ascribed to recipient T cells and intrathymic progenitors that had survived conditioning. Apparently early alphabetaT-cell count recovery about two months after transplant reportedly relied on only several hundred rapidly expanded clones derived from non-depleted graft cells. Over the following months the frequencies of hyperexpanded clones went down, and after one year T-cell counts and TCRbeta diversity were mostly credited to newly produced T cells.

Per the germline V gene, MDHEN is the CDR1 and SYDVKM is the CDR2. From the cysteine through the phenylalanine, the CDR3 covers 14 amino acids. This entry keeps only the CDR3 DNA: 42 bases, framed from base 1. V is clipped by 4 bases and J by 2 bases, and the sequence between their germline boundaries is 11 bases long. The library was made by PCR. Sequenced on an Illumina HiSeq 2500. TCR libraries were prepared with molecular barcoding, using unique molecular identifiers to normalize TCRbeta repertoire quantification. Using fastp trimming at Q25 and MiXCR clonotype assembly, TCRdb reanalyzed the public sequencing data and kept in-frame beta chains. Rows with one shared CDR3 protein collapse into an entry with the most common genes and DNA. This sample comprises about 290,000 distinct CDR3 sequences, less than 9.5% of them detected only once. About 8.2% of the sample is held by the ten biggest clonotypes.

Explained via the paper, the treatment or condition label denotes: allogeneic hematopoietic cell transplantation with graft depleted of TCRalphabeta T cells and CD19 B cells. The children who served as transplant recipients had been given grafts of TCRalphabeta/CD19-depleted allogeneic hematopoietic cells. The rearranged chain carries TRBV28 and TRBJ2-5, with TRBD1 perhaps the D gene, on 5 matching bases. Sequenced material: peripheral blood, taken 360 days after TCRalphabeta/CD19-depleted stem cell transplant. This TCR came from a female patient aged 2-9 years who had a stem cell transplant for Fanconi anemia, so the T cells may come from the graft donor. The DNA reads TGTGCCAGCAGTTACCCGACAGATCAAGAGACCCAGTACTTC. Translated, this is CASSYPTDQETQYF.